What follows are 20 T cell receptor beta chains derived from one specimen sequenced in a study of Ad26.COV2.S vaccination and SARS-CoV-2 variants. Generated by immunoSEQ multiplex PCR, the TCRdb table keeps only in-frame clones and is missing some. The sample records hundreds of thousands of clones, 80% to 90% being singletons. The treatment: some 20 received Ad26.COV2.S at low or high dose, single or two shots; about 5 received placebo; per-sample allocation not given. Sample collection was performed on day 63 after the first vaccine or placebo injection. The sequenced sample was peripheral blood, obtained in a trial of Ad26.COV2.S vaccine versus placebo. The receptors were sampled from a person between 18 and 65 years old who received the Ad26.COV2.S COVID-19 vaccine or a placebo.

The chain recombines TRBV9 with TRBJ1-3; D is perhaps TRBD1 (6 bases). Germline-derived CDR1 and CDR2 are SGDLS and YYNGEE. The V and J ends lost 0 bases and 4 bases respectively, with 11 bases between them. The CDR3 contains 15 residues. The CDR3 DNA reads TGTGCCAGCAGCGTAGAGCCAGGGGTCGGAAACACCATATATTTT. Protein: CASSVEPGVGNTIYF.

The chain is built from TRBV2 and TRBJ2-1; D is ambiguous. V was shortened by 4 bases and J by 7 bases, with 11 bases between the two germline ends. CDR3 length: 13 residues. Germline values: CDR1 SNHLY, CDR2 FYNNEI. The CDR3, as DNA: TGTGCCAGCAGTGGCCCTAGACGAAATGAGCAGTTCTTC. Translating it yields CASSGPRRNEQFF.

The V and J genes are TRBV4-3 and TRBJ2-7, with D perhaps matching TRBD1 (8 bases). CDR1 and CDR2 from the germline V gene are LGHNA and YSLEER. The V and J ends lost 0 bases and 4 bases respectively, with 19 bases between them. There are 17 residues in the CDR3. CDR3 loop: CASSQEVETGGGYEQYF. The CDR3 DNA reads TGCGCCAGCAGCCAAGAAGTTGAAACAGGGGGGGGATACGAGCAGTACTTC.

The chain uses TRBV5-4 and TRBJ2-2, with a possible D match to TRBD2 (6 bases). Looked up from germline, CDR1 is SGHNT and CDR2 is YYREEE (reference sequence). The CDR3 consists of 16 residues. The ends were cut back, 4 bases at V and 1 base at J, with 14 bases in the middle. CDR3 protein: CASSPVAGRNTGELFF. CDR3 coding DNA: TGTGCCAGCAGCCCAGTGGCGGGGCGGAACACCGGGGAGCTGTTTTTT.

In the case of this clone: One base away lies a much larger clone, so this may be a sequencing read error. V gene TRBV11-3 combines with J gene TRBJ2-7, with no clear D. Germline V gives CDR1 SGHNT, CDR2 YENEEA. This CDR3 is built from 11 residues. Trimming pared 3 bases from V and 3 bases from J, leaving 3 bases between. The CDR3 coding sequence is TGTGCCAGCAGCTTTAACTACGAGCAGTACTTC. This encodes CASSFNYEQYF. Full variable domain (outside the CDR3, taken from reference TRBV11-3 and TRBJ2-7): EAGVVQSPRYKIIEKKQPVAFWCNPISGHNTLYWYLQNLGQGPELLIRYENEEAVDDSQLPKDRFSAERLKGVDSTLKIQPAELGDSAVYLCASSFNYEQYFGPGTRLTVT.

The V and J genes are TRBV5-8 and TRBJ1-1; D unresolved. The length of the CDR3 is 15 residues. Trimming stripped 3 bases from V and 10 bases from J, with 22 bases between. Germline V lookup: CDR1 SGHTS, CDR2 YDEGEE. CDR3 nucleotide sequence: TGTGCCAGCAGCTCCCCTAGAGGAAGGGCCCCGAGAGCTTTCTTT. Its protein is CASSSPRGRAPRAFF.

This clone has only a few counts. The V call is TRBV7-9, the J call TRBJ1-3; D is unresolved. Germline V lookup: CDR1 SEHNR, CDR2 FQNEAQ (reference sequence). The CDR3 is 17 amino acids. The ends were cut back, 1 base at V and 0 bases at J, with 13 bases in the middle. CDR3 bases: TGTGCCAGCAGCTTAGTCCTCCAAGACGTCTCTGGAAACACCATATATTTT. Its translation is CASSLVLQDVSGNTIYF.

V usage is TRBV11-2 and J usage is TRBJ1-2, with 12 bases aligning to TRBD1. The J segment lost 5 bases and the V segment lost 1 base, leaving 8 bases of the junction unmatched. The CDR3 length is 17 residues. The germline gives CDR1 SGHAT, CDR2 FQNNGV. For the CDR3, the DNA is TGTGCCAGCAGCTTAGCTTGGGACAGGGGGCTGGGGTATGGCTACACCTTC. Its protein is CASSLAWDRGLGYGYTF.

The V call is TRBV9, the J call TRBJ1-2, with 11 nucleotides matching TRBD1. Trimming removed 3 bases from V and 7 bases from J; junction bases left unmatched: 2. The CDR3 sequence is 13 residues long. The germline V gene has CDR1 SGDLS and CDR2 YYNGEE. This CDR3 reads CASSDGTGGGYTF. Written as DNA, the CDR3 is TGTGCCAGCAGCGACGGGACAGGGGGTGGCTACACCTTC.

The V and J genes are TRBV4-3 and TRBJ1-1; D might be TRBD1 (5 bases). Germline V gene sequence: CDR1 LGHNA, CDR2 YSLEER. This CDR3 region has 15 residues. V gave up 5 bases and J gave up 0 bases, with 13 bases separating them. CDR3 in amino acids: CASSVKGRLNTEAFF. For the CDR3, the DNA is TGCGCCAGCAGCGTAAAGGGACGGCTGAACACTGAAGCTTTCTTT.

The V and J genes are TRBV6-6 and TRBJ1-2; 10 nucleotides agree with TRBD1. This CDR3 spans 16 amino acids. Germline V CDR1 and CDR2: MNHNY, SVGAGI (reference sequence). The trim removed 5 bases at V and 7 bases at J, leaving 13 bases unmatched. The CDR3 DNA reads as TGTGCCAGCAGTCCGGGACAGGGGCGAGTCGGAGGTGGCTACACCTTC. Protein: CASSPGQGRVGGGYTF.

This sequence joins TRBV5-1 and TRBJ2-5; TRBD2 might be the D (5 bases). The germline V and J ends were trimmed by 5 bases and 4 bases, with 12 bases remaining between them. Per the germline V gene, CDR1 is SGHRS and CDR2 is YFSETQ. CDR3 length: 13 amino acids. CDR3 in amino acids: CASRLREGETQYF. The CDR3, as DNA: TGCGCCAGCAGATTACGGGAAGGAGAGACCCAGTACTTC.

The V call is TRBV18, the J call TRBJ2-7; 9 bases are shared with TRBD1. V shed 3 bases and J 0 bases; nucleotides not matched to a gene: 3. The V gene's germline CDR1 is KGHSH and CDR2 LQKENI. This CDR3 is 15 amino acids long. The CDR3 bases are TGTGCCAGCTCACCGGGACAGGGAGTCTCCTACGAGCAGTACTTC. It codes for CASSPGQGVSYEQYF.

The chain uses TRBV9 and TRBJ2-3, with a tentative D call TRBD2 (6 bases). V was pared by 4 bases and J by 2 bases, with 11 bases between. The germline V gene has CDR1 SGDLS and CDR2 YYNGEE. The CDR3 extends over 14 amino acids. CDR3 residues: CASSPGGVTDTQYF. The CDR3 DNA sequence: TGTGCCAGCAGCCCGGGCGGGGTCACAGATACGCAGTATTTT.

J is TRBJ2-7 and V is TRBV28, with D unresolved. Trimming left V 5 bases short and J 2 bases short, with 13 bases between. Germline values: CDR1 MDHEN, CDR2 SYDVKM. CDR3 length equals 14 residues. This CDR3 reads CASSPGPHPYEQYF. As DNA, the CDR3 is TGTGCCAGCAGTCCAGGCCCGCATCCCTACGAGCAGTACTTC.

This chain connects TRBV6-5 to TRBJ2-4; 9 bases are shared with TRBD1. CDR3 size: 14 residues. Germline V gives CDR1 MNHEY, CDR2 SVGAGI. Germline trimming cut 5 bases from V and 9 bases from J; bases unmatched to any gene: 8. The CDR3, as DNA: TGTGCCAGCAGTCAGACAGGGGGGGGAGGCATTCAGTACTTC. It encodes CASSQTGGGGIQYF.

On this clone itself: Other nucleotide sequences in the sample specify the same CDR3. This chain links TRBV5-1 with TRBJ2-7; D might be TRBD2 (5 bases). Germline CDR1 SGHRS, CDR2 YFSETQ. Trimming left V 4 bases short and J 0 bases short, with 11 bases between. The CDR3 runs 14 residues. The CDR3 DNA is TGCGCCAGCAGCCTAGGACTGGCCTCCTACGAGCAGTACTTC. Its protein is CASSLGLASYEQYF.

This chain joins TRBV4-1 and TRBJ1-2, with 8 bases aligning to TRBD1. Trimming cost V 5 bases and J 3 bases; bases outside gene matches: 14. Germline V gene data show CDR1 as MGHRA and CDR2 as YSYEKL. The CDR3 covers 17 residues. The CDR3 DNA is TGCGCCAGCAGCTCGCCGACAGGGGATGAGATTCACTATGGCTACACCTTC. It codes for CASSSPTGDEIHYGYTF.

The V gene is TRBV10-3, the J gene TRBJ1-2; D gene unclear. The CDR3 has 15 amino acids. Germline values: CDR1 ENHRY, CDR2 SYGVKD. The ends were cut back, 3 bases at V and 6 bases at J, with 17 bases in the middle. CDR3 amino acids: CAISEAGLNRDGYTF. CDR3 nucleotide sequence: TGTGCCATCAGTGAAGCAGGATTAAATCGTGATGGCTACACCTTC.

The chain employs TRBV3-1 (or the pseudogene TRBV3-2) and TRBJ1-3; D is unclear. Germline V gene lookup returns CDR1 LGHDT and CDR2 YNNKEL (reference sequence). Trimming shortened V by 4 bases and J by 0 bases, and 7 bases separated the two germline ends. The CDR3 is 14 amino acids. The CDR3 loop is CASSPFFSGNTIYF. The CDR3 DNA reads TGTGCCAGCAGCCCCTTTTTCTCTGGAAACACCATATATTTT.